These 21 T cell receptor beta chains came from one sample sequenced in a study of CD8 T cells in Susac syndrome. RNA in amounts of about 0.5 to 1 ug was reverse transcribed with random hexamers. Each CDR3 protein is one row after TCRdb ran MiXCR on the immunoSEQ multiplex PCR reads. The sample records 150,000 or so distinct CDR3 sequences, 95% being singletons. The sample taken for sequencing was CD4+ T cells from PBMCs. The receptors originated from a human donor with Susac syndrome.

V gene TRBV6-6 combines with J gene TRBJ2-6; D is ambiguous. The germline gives CDR1 MNHNY, CDR2 SVGAGI (reference sequence). The V end lost 10 bases, the J end lost 0 bases, and 7 bases lay between the germline ends. This CDR3 has 13 residues. CDR3 in amino acids: CATTLSGANVLTF. Here the CDR3 DNA reads TGTGCCACCACCCTCTCTGGGGCCAACGTCCTGACTTTC.

The count of this clonotype is one. The chain is built from TRBV10-3 and TRBJ2-1; TRBD2 matches 7 bases. The trim removed 8 bases at V and 5 bases at J, leaving 6 bases unmatched. The V gene's germline CDR1 is ENHRY and CDR2 SYGVKD. This CDR3 comprises 13 residues. CDR3 loop: CAIGRGPNNEQFF. In nucleotides, the CDR3 is TGTGCCATCGGGAGGGGTCCTAACAATGAGCAGTTCTTC.

V is TRBV6-1 and J is TRBJ1-1, with 9 bases matching TRBD1. Germline CDR1 is MNHNS and CDR2 is SASEGT. V lost 6 bases, J lost 4 bases, and 15 bases stayed unmatched. The CDR3 sequence is 17 residues long. The CDR3 loop reads CASRKHRDRVVGTEAFF. The CDR3 DNA reads as TGTGCCAGCAGAAAACACCGGGACAGGGTGGTAGGCACTGAAGCTTTCTTT.

CDR3 protein: CASSSLVGKETQYF. CDR3 nucleotides: TGTGCCAGCAGTTCTCTAGTGGGGAAAGAGACCCAGTACTTC. The chain recombines TRBV12-3 or TRBV12-4 with TRBJ2-5, with unresolved D. This CDR3 is built from 14 residues. V was clipped by 4 bases and J by 3 bases, with 12 bases between them.

The CDR3 DNA follows: TGTGCCAGCAGCTCCCGTGGACCAAATGAAAAACTGTTTTTT. It is translated as CASSSRGPNEKLFF. The chain links TRBV9 to TRBJ1-4; no clear D gene. Trimming cost V 4 bases and J 5 bases, with 12 bases left between them. Germline V CDR1 and CDR2: SGDLS, YYNGEE. This CDR3 spans 14 amino acids. Based on the CDR3 plus reference TRBV9 and TRBJ1-4, the full variable domain is DSGVTQTPKHLITATGQRVTLRCSPRSGDLSVYWYQQSLDQGLQFLIQYYNGEERAKGNILERFSAQQFPDLHSELNLSSLELGDSALYFCASSSRGPNEKLFFGSGTQLSVL.

The chain uses TRBV20-1 and TRBJ2-7; no reliable D call. CDR3 size: 14 residues. Trimming shortened V by 3 bases and J by 0 bases, and 12 bases separated the two germline ends. Germline V gene sequence: CDR1 DFQATT, CDR2 SNEGSKA (reference sequence). In DNA, the CDR3 is TGCAGTGCTAGTCCCACGGAGAGCTCCTACGAGCAGTACTTC. This translates into CSASPTESSYEQYF.

The chain links TRBV30 to TRBJ2-1, with 9 bases fitting TRBD1. Losses at the gene ends were 5 bases for V and 7 bases for J; bases not matched to a gene: 12. The CDR3 totals 15 residues. Germline assignment: CDR1 GTSNPN and CDR2 SVGIG (reference sequence). As DNA, the CDR3 is TGTGCCTGGGCTCCCCGGGACAGGGTGAGGAATGAGCAGTTCTTC. Amino acid sequence: CAWAPRDRVRNEQFF.

The chain links TRBV12-3 or TRBV12-4 to TRBJ1-1; 8 bases line up with TRBD1. The CDR3 is made up of 13 amino acids. The junction had 6 bases not matched to a gene; V was cut back by 6 bases and J by 6 bases. The CDR3 region is CASSRTGWAEAFF. CDR3 DNA sequence: TGTGCCAGCAGCCGGACAGGGTGGGCTGAAGCTTTCTTT.

The chain couples TRBV20-1 to TRBJ1-5, with 9 bases aligning to TRBD1. Trimming removed 4 bases from V and 5 bases from J; junction bases left unmatched: 9. This CDR3 is 15 amino acids long. Germline V lookup: CDR1 DFQATT, CDR2 SNEGSKA (reference sequence). The CDR3 region has the DNA TGCAGTGCTATGGTTGGGACAGGGTTGGATCAGCCCCAGCATTTT. Translated: CSAMVGTGLDQPQHF.

The rearrangement uses TRBV28 and TRBJ2-1; no firm D call. From germline, CDR1 is MDHEN and CDR2 SYDVKM. Trimming took 3 bases from V and 7 from J, leaving 10 bases between them. The CDR3 runs to 13 residues. This CDR3 reads CASSLGSRNEQFF. CDR3 sequence (DNA): TGTGCCAGCAGTTTGGGTAGCAGGAATGAGCAGTTCTTC.

V usage is TRBV30 and J usage is TRBJ2-7; D might be TRBD2 (5 bases). The V gene's germline CDR1 is GTSNPN and CDR2 SVGIG (reference sequence). The CDR3 loop spans 14 amino acids. V was cut by 0 bases and J by 7 bases, with 16 bases left in between. CDR3 bases: TGTGCCTGGAGTGTACCGGGCTCGGCGGGTGAGCAGTACTTC. Encoded protein: CAWSVPGSAGEQYF.

The chain joins TRBV5-1 to TRBJ2-2; TRBD2 matches at 15 bases. The germline CDR1 and CDR2 sequences are SGHRS and YFSETQ. This CDR3 comprises 17 residues. The ends lost 3 bases at V and 3 bases at J; junction bases unmatched: 3. The CDR3 is CASSWTSGGADTGELFF. For the CDR3, the DNA is TGCGCCAGCAGCTGGACTAGCGGGGGGGCGGACACCGGGGAGCTGTTTTTT.

V gene TRBV2 combines with J gene TRBJ1-5, with TRBD1 as a possible D gene (6 bases). Germline V lookup: CDR1 SNHLY, CDR2 FYNNEI. The CDR3 has 14 residues. V was clipped by 7 bases and J by 3 bases, with 13 bases between them. The CDR3 nucleotides are TGTGCCAGCAACCTACAGGGTACCAATCAGCCCCAGCATTTT. It is translated as CASNLQGTNQPQHF.

The chain links TRBV2 to TRBJ1-6; a possible D gene is TRBD1 (5 bases). The germline V and J ends were trimmed by 7 bases and 7 bases, with 11 bases remaining between them. Germline-derived CDR1 and CDR2 are SNHLY and FYNNEI. The CDR3 is 13 amino acids. CDR3 sequence: CASMRGVNSPLHF. The CDR3 nucleotides read TGTGCCAGCATGCGGGGGGTGAATTCACCCCTCCACTTT.

The V and J genes are TRBV7-3 and TRBJ2-7, with D tentatively TRBD1 or TRBD2 (5 bases each). Germline V gene sequence: CDR1 SGHTA, CDR2 FQGTGA. V was clipped by 3 bases and J by 4 bases, with 16 bases between them. The CDR3 contains 15 residues. The chain's CDR3 is CASSLGPGIQYEQYF. As DNA, the CDR3 is TGTGCCAGCAGCTTGGGACCGGGAATCCAATACGAGCAGTACTTC.

This chain connects TRBV23-1 to TRBJ1-4; TRBD1 agrees at 10 bases. TRBV23-1 is an ORF, with its function uncertain. V was pared by 6 bases and J by 5 bases, with 9 bases of the junction left unmatched. The CDR3 has 16 residues. The CDR3 sequence is CASRGAAGQGNEKLFF. CDR3 nucleotides: TGCGCCAGCAGGGGGGCGGCGGGACAGGGGAATGAAAAACTGTTTTTT.

The chain combines TRBV28 with TRBJ1-6; D unresolved. The V end lost 4 bases, the J end lost 7 bases, and 11 bases lay between the germline ends. The germline gives CDR1 MDHEN, CDR2 SYDVKM. The CDR3 is 14 residues long. Here the CDR3 reads CASSSDLWNSPLHF. The CDR3 bases are TGTGCCAGCAGTTCGGACCTTTGGAATTCACCCCTCCACTTT. Complete variable domain (other parts from reference TRBV28 and TRBJ1-6): DVKVTQSSRYLVKRTGEKVFLECVQDMDHENMFWYRQDPGLGLRLIYFSYDVKMKEKGDIPEGYSVSREKKERFSLILESASTNQTSMYLCASSSDLWNSPLHFGNGTRLTVT.

V is TRBV11-2 and J is TRBJ1-1; D unclear. The CDR3 runs 14 residues. The V gene's germline CDR1 is SGHAT and CDR2 FQNNGV. Trimming took 3 bases from V and 3 from J, leaving 11 bases between them. The chain's CDR3 is CASSFNGEDTEAFF. Written as DNA, the CDR3 is TGTGCCAGCAGCTTTAACGGGGAGGACACTGAAGCTTTCTTT.

The chain recombines TRBV5-4 with TRBJ1-1; no definite D call. CDR3 length equals 13 residues. Germline loops: CDR1 SGHNT, CDR2 YYREEE (reference sequence). V was pared by 7 bases and J by 0 bases, with 10 bases between. The CDR3 region has the DNA TGTGCCAGCGGGTCTCCAATGAACACTGAAGCTTTCTTT. It specifies CASGSPMNTEAFF.

This sequence joins TRBV24-1 and TRBJ2-5; 7 nucleotides match TRBD2. This CDR3 is built from 16 residues. With V trimmed by 1 base and J by 0 bases, 4 bases remained unmatched. Looked up from germline, CDR1 is KGHDR and CDR2 is SFDVKD. The CDR3, as DNA: TGTGCCACCAGTGATTTTACGGCGGGGGACCAAGAGACCCAGTACTTC. Protein product: CATSDFTAGDQETQYF.

J is TRBJ1-1 and V is TRBV10-3, with TRBD1 as a possible D gene (5 bases). V was trimmed by 2 bases and J by 5 bases, leaving 15 bases between them. The CDR3 is made up of 15 amino acids. The germline V gene has CDR1 ENHRY and CDR2 SYGVKD. CDR3 DNA sequence: TGTGCCATCAGTGAGCTGCAGGGACGACGGACTGAAGCTTTCTTT. It yields the protein CAISELQGRRTEAFF.